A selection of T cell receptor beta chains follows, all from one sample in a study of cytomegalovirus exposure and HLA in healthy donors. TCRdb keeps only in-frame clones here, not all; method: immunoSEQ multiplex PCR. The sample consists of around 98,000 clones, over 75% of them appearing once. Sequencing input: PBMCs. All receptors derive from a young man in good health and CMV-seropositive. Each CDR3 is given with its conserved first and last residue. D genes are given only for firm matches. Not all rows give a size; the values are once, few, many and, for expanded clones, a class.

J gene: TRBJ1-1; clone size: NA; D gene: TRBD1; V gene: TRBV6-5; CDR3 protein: CASTKGQADTEAFF; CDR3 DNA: TGTGCCAGCACGAAAGGACAGGCGGACACTGAAGCTTTCTTT
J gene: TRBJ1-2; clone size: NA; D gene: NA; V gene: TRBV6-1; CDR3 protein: CASSEDTGVTYGYTF; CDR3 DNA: TGTGCCAGCAGTGAAGATACAGGTGTTACCTATGGCTACACCTTC
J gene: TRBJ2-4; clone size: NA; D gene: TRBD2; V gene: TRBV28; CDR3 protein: CASSFRGGGGNIQYF; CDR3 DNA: TGTGCCAGCAGTTTTCGTGGCGGGGGAGGGAACATTCAGTACTTC
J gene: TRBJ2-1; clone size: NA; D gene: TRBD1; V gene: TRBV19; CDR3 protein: CASSLGTGGSSSYNEQFF; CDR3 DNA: TGTGCCAGTAGTCTCGGGACAGGGGGATCTAGCTCCTACAATGAGCAGTTCTTC
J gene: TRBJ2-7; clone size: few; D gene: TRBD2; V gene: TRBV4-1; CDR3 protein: CASSQDKLAGVYEQYF; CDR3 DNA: TGCGCCAGCAGCCAAGATAAACTAGCGGGAGTCTACGAGCAGTACTTC
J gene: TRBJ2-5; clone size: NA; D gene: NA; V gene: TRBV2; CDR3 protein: CASTEASAGETQYF; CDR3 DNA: TGTGCCAGCACGGAGGCTAGCGCAGGCGAGACCCAGTACTTC
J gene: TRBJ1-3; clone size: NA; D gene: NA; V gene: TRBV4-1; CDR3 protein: CASSQDQAAYTIYF; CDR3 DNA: TGCGCCAGCAGCCAAGATCAGGCCGCGTACACCATATATTTT
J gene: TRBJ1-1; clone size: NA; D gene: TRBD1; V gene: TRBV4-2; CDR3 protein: CASSQDPRGPDTEAFF; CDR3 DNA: TGTGCCAGCAGCCAAGATCCCAGGGGGCCGGACACTGAAGCTTTCTTT
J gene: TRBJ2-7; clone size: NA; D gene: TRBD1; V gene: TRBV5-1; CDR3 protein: CASGTGYEQYF; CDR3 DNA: TGCGCCAGCGGGACAGGGTACGAGCAGTACTTC
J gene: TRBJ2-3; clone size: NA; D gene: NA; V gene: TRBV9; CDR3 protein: CASSVSSRITDTQYF; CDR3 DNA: TGTGCCAGCAGCGTATCGAGCCGCATCACAGATACGCAGTATTTT
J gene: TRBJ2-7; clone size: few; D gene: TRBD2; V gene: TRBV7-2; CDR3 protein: CASSSAGATAYEQYF; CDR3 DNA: TGTGCCAGCAGCTCAGCGGGAGCCACTGCCTACGAGCAGTACTTC
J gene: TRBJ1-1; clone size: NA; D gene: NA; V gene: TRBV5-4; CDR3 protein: CASSLETGSTEAFF; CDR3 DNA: TGTGCCAGCAGCTTAGAAACAGGGAGCACTGAAGCTTTCTTT
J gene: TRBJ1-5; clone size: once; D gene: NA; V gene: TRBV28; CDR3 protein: CASRKTDSNQPQHF; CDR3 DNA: TGTGCCAGCAGGAAGACTGATAGCAATCAGCCCCAGCATTTT
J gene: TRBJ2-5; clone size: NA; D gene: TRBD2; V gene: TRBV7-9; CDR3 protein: CASVGSREGGETQYF; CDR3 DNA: TGTGCCAGCGTCGGTTCTCGGGAGGGAGGAGAGACCCAGTACTTC
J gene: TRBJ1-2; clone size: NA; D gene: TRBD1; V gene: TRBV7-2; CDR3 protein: CASSRTRQGARGYTF; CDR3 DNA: TGTGCCAGCAGCCGGACGCGACAGGGGGCGCGAGGCTACACCTTC
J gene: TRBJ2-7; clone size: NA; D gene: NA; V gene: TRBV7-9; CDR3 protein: CASSSTGGGSSYEQYF; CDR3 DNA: TGTGCCAGCAGCTCCACCGGTGGGGGGAGCTCCTACGAGCAGTACTTC
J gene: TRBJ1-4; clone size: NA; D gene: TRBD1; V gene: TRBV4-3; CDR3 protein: CASSPHPGQDTTNEKLFF; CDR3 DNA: TGCGCCAGCAGCCCGCATCCGGGACAGGATACAACTAATGAAAAACTGTTTTTT
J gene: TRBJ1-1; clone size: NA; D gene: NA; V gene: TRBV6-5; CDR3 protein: CASSSSRRGNTEAFF; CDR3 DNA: TGTGCCAGCAGTTCCTCCCGGCGAGGCAACACTGAAGCTTTCTTT
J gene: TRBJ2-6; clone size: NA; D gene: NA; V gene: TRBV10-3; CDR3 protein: CAISESARGATGANVLTF; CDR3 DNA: TGTGCCATCAGTGAGTCGGCCAGGGGAGCGACTGGGGCCAACGTCCTGACTTTC
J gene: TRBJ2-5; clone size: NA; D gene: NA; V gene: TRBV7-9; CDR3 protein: CASSLLSEGKETQYF; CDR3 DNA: TGTGCCAGCAGCTTATTGTCGGAGGGGAAAGAGACCCAGTACTTC